This passage covers 24 T cell receptor beta chains from one sample sequenced in a study of blood T cell repertoires in COVID-19. Sequencing used immunoSEQ multiplex PCR; TCRdb keeps in-frame clones, though not all of them. The repertoire has tens of thousands of clones, 86% of them found once; the top ten carry about 7.7%. The source material was peripheral blood. The receptors were sampled from a man aged 55 to 70 with acute or convalescent COVID-19.

The chain has TRBV30 and TRBJ2-5; 8 bases line up with TRBD2. Germline-derived CDR1 and CDR2 are GTSNPN and SVGIG (reference sequence). CDR3 length equals 15 residues. The V segment lost 2 bases and the J segment 2 bases; nucleotides outside the gene matches: 7. CDR3 sequence: CAWSTSGGLQETQYF. The CDR3 DNA sequence: TGTGCCTGGAGTACCAGCGGGGGCCTACAAGAGACCCAGTACTTC. The full variable domain, its missing parts supplied by reference TRBV30 and TRBJ2-5, is SQTIHQWPATLVQPVGSPLSLECTVEGTSNPNLYWYRQAAGRGLQLLFYSVGIGQISSEVPQNLSASRPQDRQFILSSKKLLLSDSGFYLCAWSTSGGLQETQYFGPGTRLLVL.

J is TRBJ2-2 and V is TRBV30; 7 bases map to TRBD1. V lost 2 bases and J lost 5; bases outside the gene matches: 5. This CDR3 comprises 14 residues. The V gene's germline CDR1 is GTSNPN and CDR2 SVGIG (reference sequence). CDR3 in DNA: TGTGCCTGGAGTTACAGGGGAACAACCGGGGAGCTGTTTTTT. It translates to CAWSYRGTTGELFF.

The chain recombines TRBV2 with TRBJ2-7; TRBD2 agrees at 8 bases. The CDR3 contains 17 residues. With 7 bases clipped from V and 7 bases from J, the junction kept 21 bases outside the gene matches. The germline V gene has CDR1 SNHLY and CDR2 FYNNEI. CDR3 residues: CASTRWVSGSSMGEQYF. DNA for the CDR3: TGTGCCAGCACACGGTGGGTGAGCGGGAGCTCAATGGGAGAGCAGTACTTC.

The chain recombines TRBV29-1 with TRBJ2-5, with D perhaps matching TRBD1 (6 bases). The V and J ends lost 4 bases and 3 bases respectively, with 15 bases between them. CDR3 size: 14 residues. Germline loops: CDR1 SQVTM, CDR2 ANQGSEA. DNA of the CDR3: TGCAGCGTTGGGGGCGGAGGACAGAAAGAGACCCAGTACTTC. Its protein is CSVGGGGQKETQYF.

The chain links TRBV10-3 to TRBJ1-6, with 10 bases matching TRBD1. The CDR3 is 14 residues long. The germline V gene encodes CDR1 ENHRY and CDR2 SYGVKD. V was clipped by 6 bases and J by 5 bases; unmatched bases: 1. CDR3 DNA: TGTGCCATCAGGGGGACAGGGGATAATTCACCCCTCCACTTT. Encoded protein: CAIRGTGDNSPLHF.

The genes are TRBV30 and TRBJ1-6; no clear D. Germline V CDR1 and CDR2: GTSNPN, SVGIG (reference sequence). Trimming left V 0 bases short and J 9 bases short, with 9 bases between. The CDR3 length is 13 residues. The CDR3 here is CAWSVQFTSPLHF. The CDR3 DNA is TGTGCCTGGAGTGTACAGTTTACTTCACCCCTCCACTTT. Full variable domain (rest looked up from reference TRBV30 and TRBJ1-6): SQTIHQWPATLVQPVGSPLSLECTVEGTSNPNLYWYRQAAGRGLQLLFYSVGIGQISSEVPQNLSASRPQDRQFILSSKKLLLSDSGFYLCAWSVQFTSPLHFGNGTRLTVT.

V and J are TRBV30 and TRBJ1-1, with D maybe TRBD1 (6 bases). Germline assignment: CDR1 GTSNPN and CDR2 SVGIG (reference sequence). The CDR3 spans 16 residues. V was cut by 0 bases and J by 1 base, with 15 bases left in between. The CDR3 nucleotides are TGTGCCTGGAGTGTACGTTTTACAGGGACGAACACTGAAGCTTTCTTT. As protein: CAWSVRFTGTNTEAFF.

The chain is built from TRBV6-5 and TRBJ2-3; a weak D match, TRBD1 (6 bases). With 7 bases removed from V and 3 bases from J, the gap between germline ends came to 14 bases. The CDR3 loop spans 14 amino acids. Germline lookup yields CDR1 MNHEY and CDR2 SVGAGI. CDR3 coding DNA: TGTGCCAGCAAGGGGCGGCAGGGGACAGATACGCAGTATTTT. Residues: CASKGRQGTDTQYF.

V gene TRBV12-5 combines with J gene TRBJ1-1; perhaps TRBD1 as D (5 bases). Germline CDR1 reads LGHNT; CDR2 reads FRNRAP. The CDR3 totals 13 residues. Between the trimmed V and J ends, which lost 4 bases and 1 base, there was a span of 7 bases. CDR3 loop: CASGSQGNTEAFF. Here the CDR3 DNA reads TGTGCTAGTGGTTCCCAGGGGAACACTGAAGCTTTCTTT.

The chain joins TRBV7-6 to TRBJ1-1; the match to TRBD1 covers 9 bases. This CDR3 is built from 15 residues. Trimming cost V 1 base and J 8 bases; bases outside gene matches: 8. CDR1 is SGHVS, CDR2 FNYEAQ, per germline. The CDR3 nucleotides are TGTGCCAGCAGCTTAGATGGGACAGGGCTTCAGGAAGCTTTCTTT. As protein: CASSLDGTGLQEAFF.

V is TRBV27 and J is TRBJ2-1; TRBD2 agrees at 10 bases. The V gene end was trimmed by 5 bases and the J gene end by 7 bases; junction bases not matched to a gene: 11. This CDR3 region has 16 residues. The germline V gene has CDR1 MNHEY and CDR2 SMNVEV (reference sequence). The CDR3 protein is CASSRRTSGEGNEQFF. DNA of the CDR3: TGTGCCAGCAGTAGAAGGACTAGCGGAGAAGGGAATGAGCAGTTCTTC.

CDR3 residues: CASVGRRAPYEQYF. The CDR3 DNA reads as TGTGCCAGCGTAGGTCGGCGGGCCCCCTACGAGCAGTACTTC. This sequence joins TRBV28 and TRBJ2-7; D is perhaps TRBD2 (5 bases). This CDR3 comprises 14 residues. Trimming left V 8 bases short and J 2 bases short, with 16 bases between. The germline V gene has CDR1 MDHEN and CDR2 SYDVKM. The variable domain in full, with the rest retrieved from reference TRBV28 and TRBJ2-7, is DVKVTQSSRYLVKRTGEKVFLECVQDMDHENMFWYRQDPGLGLRLIYFSYDVKMKEKGDIPEGYSVSREKKERFSLILESASTNQTSMYLCASVGRRAPYEQYFGPGTRLTVT.

The rearrangement joins TRBV5-6 to TRBJ1-6; D unresolved. V gave up 1 base and J gave up 6 bases, with 8 bases separating them. Germline CDR1 reads SGHDT; CDR2 reads YYEEEE. This CDR3 has 14 residues. The CDR3 region has the DNA TGTGCCAGCAGCTTGTTACGGGGTAATTCACCCCTCCACTTT. Translation gives CASSLLRGNSPLHF.

This chain uses TRBV11-2 with TRBJ1-2, with 9 bases matching TRBD1. The V segment lost 4 bases and the J segment 4 bases; nucleotides outside the gene matches: 1. Germline V gene sequence: CDR1 SGHAT, CDR2 FQNNGV. The CDR3 covers 13 residues. The CDR3 loop reads CASSSDRGYGYTF. In nucleotides, the CDR3 is TGTGCCAGCAGCTCGGACAGGGGCTATGGCTACACCTTC.

The J gene is TRBJ1-1, the V gene TRBV29-1; 7 nucleotides align to TRBD1. J was trimmed by 1 base and V by 6 bases; bases with no gene match: 5. CDR3 length equals 13 residues. CDR1 SQVTM and CDR2 ANQGSEA come from the germline V gene. The CDR3 DNA sequence: TGCAGCGTGGCCGGGACAGCGAACACTGAAGCTTTCTTT. This encodes CSVAGTANTEAFF.

The chain joins TRBV29-1 to TRBJ2-1; TRBD1 matches 7 bases. The CDR3 runs to 11 residues. CDR1 and CDR2 from the germline V gene are SQVTM and ANQGSEA. Germline trimming cut 8 bases from V and 6 bases from J; bases unmatched to any gene: 4. CDR3 protein: CSFRQGNEQFF. CDR3 DNA: TGCAGCTTTCGACAGGGCAATGAGCAGTTCTTC.

The CDR3 reads CASSSKSQGFDEQFF. The CDR3 DNA reads as TGTGCCAGCAGTTCAAAATCCCAGGGATTCGATGAGCAGTTCTTC. The chain is built from TRBV11-3 and TRBJ2-1; tentative D call: TRBD1 (5 bases). Trimming left V 6 bases short and J 8 bases short, with 20 bases between. This CDR3 spans 15 amino acids. The germline V gene encodes CDR1 SGHNT and CDR2 YENEEA. The whole variable domain, remainder taken from reference TRBV11-3 and TRBJ2-1, is EAGVVQSPRYKIIEKKQPVAFWCNPISGHNTLYWYLQNLGQGPELLIRYENEEAVDDSQLPKDRFSAERLKGVDSTLKIQPAELGDSAVYLCASSSKSQGFDEQFFGPGTRLTVL.

This chain joins TRBV30 and TRBJ1-3; 10 bases are shared with TRBD1. The CDR3 spans 14 residues. The V gene end was trimmed by 5 bases and the J gene end by 1 base; junction bases not matched to a gene: 2. Looked up from germline, CDR1 is GTSNPN and CDR2 is SVGIG (reference sequence). The CDR3 here is CAWGQGESGNTIYF. CDR3 bases: TGTGCCTGGGGACAGGGGGAGTCTGGAAACACCATATATTTT.

V gene TRBV5-1 combines with J gene TRBJ2-5; weak D call: TRBD2 (5 bases). Trimming left V 3 bases short and J 5 bases short, with 11 bases between. Germline V gene lookup returns CDR1 SGHRS and CDR2 YFSETQ. The CDR3 runs to 13 residues. The CDR3 nucleotides are TGCGCCAGCAGCTGGGGAGTAAGGGAGACCCAGTACTTC. This translates into CASSWGVRETQYF.

The rearrangement uses TRBV7-6 and TRBJ1-1; D gene ambiguous. Germline V gene data show CDR1 as SGHVS and CDR2 as FNYEAQ. The CDR3 totals 16 residues. V was clipped by 1 base and J by 2 bases, with 14 bases between them. CDR3 nucleotides: TGTGCCAGCAGCTTAGACGTCGGGGTTGGAAACACTGAAGCTTTCTTT. Translation gives CASSLDVGVGNTEAFF.

The CDR3 loop reads CASSGFSGRGNTGELFF. As DNA, the CDR3 is TGTGCCAGCAGCGGATTTAGCGGGAGGGGTAACACCGGGGAGCTGTTTTTT. This chain connects TRBV9 to TRBJ2-2, with 11 bases lining up with TRBD2. The CDR3 is 17 residues long. CDR1 is SGDLS, CDR2 YYNGEE, per germline. V shed 3 bases and J 2 bases; nucleotides not matched to a gene: 6.

The chain recombines TRBV10-3 with TRBJ1-2, with 7 bases that match TRBD1. Germline CDR1 reads ENHRY; CDR2 reads SYGVKD. The CDR3 loop spans 13 amino acids. The V gene end was trimmed by 3 bases and the J gene end by 7 bases; junction bases not matched to a gene: 5. The chain's CDR3 is CAISDGAGGGYTF. The CDR3 nucleotides are TGTGCCATCAGTGATGGGGCAGGGGGTGGCTACACCTTC.

The chain carries TRBV19 and TRBJ1-5, with D maybe TRBD1 (6 bases). Germline CDR1 is LNHDA and CDR2 is SQIVND (reference sequence). V shed 7 bases and J shed 5 bases, with 15 bases lying between them. The CDR3 loop spans 14 amino acids. The CDR3 here is CASIPRGGDQPQHF. CDR3 coding DNA: TGTGCCAGTATTCCGAGGGGGGGGGATCAGCCCCAGCATTTT.

V gene TRBV29-1 combines with J gene TRBJ1-3, with D tentatively TRBD1 (6 bases). This CDR3 region has 15 residues. The germline gives CDR1 SQVTM, CDR2 ANQGSEA. V gave up 3 bases and J gave up 0 bases, with 12 bases separating them. The CDR3 bases are TGCAGCGTTGAGTCCAGGGGAACCTCTGGAAACACCATATATTTT. This encodes CSVESRGTSGNTIYF.